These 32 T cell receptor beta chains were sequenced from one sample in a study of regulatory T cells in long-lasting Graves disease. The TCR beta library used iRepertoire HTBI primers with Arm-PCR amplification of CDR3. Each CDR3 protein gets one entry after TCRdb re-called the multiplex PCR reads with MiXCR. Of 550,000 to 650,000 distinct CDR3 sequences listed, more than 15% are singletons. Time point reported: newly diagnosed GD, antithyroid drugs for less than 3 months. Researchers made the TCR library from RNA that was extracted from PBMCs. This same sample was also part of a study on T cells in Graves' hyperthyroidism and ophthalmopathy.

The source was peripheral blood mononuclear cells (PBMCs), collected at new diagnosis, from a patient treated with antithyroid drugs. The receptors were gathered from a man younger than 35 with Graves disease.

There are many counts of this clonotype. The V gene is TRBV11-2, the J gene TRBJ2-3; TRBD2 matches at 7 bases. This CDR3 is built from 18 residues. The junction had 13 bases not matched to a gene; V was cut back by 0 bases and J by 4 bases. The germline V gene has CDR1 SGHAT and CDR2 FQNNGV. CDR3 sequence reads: CASSLDRGSLRTPDTQYF. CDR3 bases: TGTGCCAGCAGCTTAGATCGCGGGAGTCTCCGAACCCCAGATACGCAGTATTTT. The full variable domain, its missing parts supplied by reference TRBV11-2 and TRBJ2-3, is EAGVAQSPRYKIIEKRQSVAFWCNPISGHATLYWYQQILGQGPKLLIQFQNNGVVDDSQLPKDRFSAERLKGVDSTLKIQPAKLEDSAVYLCASSLDRGSLRTPDTQYFGPGTRLTVL.

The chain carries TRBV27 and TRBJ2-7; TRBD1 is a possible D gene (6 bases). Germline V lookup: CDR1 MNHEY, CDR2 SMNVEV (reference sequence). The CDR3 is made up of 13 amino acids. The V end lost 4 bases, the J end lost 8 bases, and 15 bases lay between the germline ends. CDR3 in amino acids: CASSWQRRDKQYF. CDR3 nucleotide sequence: TGTGCCAGCAGTTGGCAGCGAAGGGACAAGCAGTACTTC.

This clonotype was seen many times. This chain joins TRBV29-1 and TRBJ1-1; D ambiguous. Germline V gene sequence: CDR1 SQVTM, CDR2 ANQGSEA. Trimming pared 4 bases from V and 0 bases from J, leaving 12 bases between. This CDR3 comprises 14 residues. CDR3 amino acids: CSVVGHQVNTEAFF. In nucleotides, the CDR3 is TGCAGCGTTGTTGGGCACCAGGTGAACACTGAAGCTTTCTTT.

The CDR3 region is CASSQLEGGELFF. The DNA for the CDR3 is TGTGCCAGCAGTCAACTAGAGGGAGGGGAGCTGTTTTTT. This sequence joins TRBV6-1 and TRBJ2-2; a weak D match, TRBD2 (5 bases). V lost 5 bases, J lost 8 bases, and 12 bases lay in between. The germline V gene has CDR1 MNHNS and CDR2 SASEGT. The CDR3 is 13 amino acids.

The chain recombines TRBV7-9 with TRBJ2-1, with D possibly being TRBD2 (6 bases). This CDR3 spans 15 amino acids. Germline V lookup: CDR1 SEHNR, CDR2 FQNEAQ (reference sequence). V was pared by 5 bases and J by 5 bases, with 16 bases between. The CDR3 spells CASSAWGVGDNEQFF. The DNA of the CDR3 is TGTGCCAGCAGCGCATGGGGGGTGGGGGACAATGAGCAGTTCTTC.

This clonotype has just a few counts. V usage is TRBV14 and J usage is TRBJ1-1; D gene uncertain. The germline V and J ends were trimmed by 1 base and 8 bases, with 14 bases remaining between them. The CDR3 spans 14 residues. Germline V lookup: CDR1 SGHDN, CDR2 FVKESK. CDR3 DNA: TGTGCCAGCAGCCAAGTCGCGGGTAGTCGGGAAGCTTTCTTT. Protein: CASSQVAGSREAFF.

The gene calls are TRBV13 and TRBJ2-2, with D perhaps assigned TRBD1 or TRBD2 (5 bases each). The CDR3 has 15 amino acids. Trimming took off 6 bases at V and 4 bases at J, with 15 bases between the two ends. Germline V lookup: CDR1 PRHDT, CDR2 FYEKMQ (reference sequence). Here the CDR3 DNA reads TGTGCCAGCAGAGGCCCGCAGGGACCCACCGGGGAGCTGTTTTTT. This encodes CASRGPQGPTGELFF.

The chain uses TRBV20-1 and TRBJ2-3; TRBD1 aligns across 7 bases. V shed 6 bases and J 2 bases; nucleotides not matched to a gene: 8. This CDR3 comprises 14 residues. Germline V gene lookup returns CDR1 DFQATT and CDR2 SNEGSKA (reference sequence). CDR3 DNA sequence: TGCAGTGCGGAACAAGGGACAGCCACAGATACGCAGTATTTT. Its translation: CSAEQGTATDTQYF.

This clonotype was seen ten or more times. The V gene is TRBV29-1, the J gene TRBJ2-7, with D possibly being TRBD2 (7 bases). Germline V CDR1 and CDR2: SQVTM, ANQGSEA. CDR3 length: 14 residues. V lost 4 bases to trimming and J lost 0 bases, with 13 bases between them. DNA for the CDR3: TGCAGCGTTGCGGGGGGCCAGAACTCCTACGAGCAGTACTTC. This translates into CSVAGGQNSYEQYF.

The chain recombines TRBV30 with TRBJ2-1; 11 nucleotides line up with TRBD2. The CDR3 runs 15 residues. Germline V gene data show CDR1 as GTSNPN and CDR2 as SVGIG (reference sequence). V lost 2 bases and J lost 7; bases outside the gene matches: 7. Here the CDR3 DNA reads TGTGCCTGGAGTCCGGGACTAGCGGTTGGGAATGAGCAGTTCTTC. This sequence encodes CAWSPGLAVGNEQFF. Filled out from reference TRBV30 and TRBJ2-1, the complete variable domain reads SQTIHQWPATLVQPVGSPLSLECTVEGTSNPNLYWYRQAAGRGLQLLFYSVGIGQISSEVPQNLSASRPQDRQFILSSKKLLLSDSGFYLCAWSPGLAVGNEQFFGPGTRLTVL.

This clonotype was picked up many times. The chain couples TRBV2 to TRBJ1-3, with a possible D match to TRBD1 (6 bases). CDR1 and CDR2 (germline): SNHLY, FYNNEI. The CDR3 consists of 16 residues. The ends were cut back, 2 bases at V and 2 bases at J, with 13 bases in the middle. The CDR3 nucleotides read TGTGCCAGCAGTGAAAAGGGACAAAGAACTGGAAACACCATATATTTT. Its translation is CASSEKGQRTGNTIYF.

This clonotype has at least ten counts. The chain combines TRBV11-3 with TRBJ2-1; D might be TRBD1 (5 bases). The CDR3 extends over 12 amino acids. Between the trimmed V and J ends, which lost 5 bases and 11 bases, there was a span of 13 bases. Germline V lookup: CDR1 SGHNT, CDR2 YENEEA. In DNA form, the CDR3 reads TGTGCCAGCAGCCGGCCCCCAGGGAAGCAGTTCTTC. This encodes CASSRPPGKQFF.

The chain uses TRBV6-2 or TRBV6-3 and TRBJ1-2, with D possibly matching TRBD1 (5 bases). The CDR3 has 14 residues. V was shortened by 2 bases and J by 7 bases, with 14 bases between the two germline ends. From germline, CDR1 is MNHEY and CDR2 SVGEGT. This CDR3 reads CASSYAGTEIGYTF. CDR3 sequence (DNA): TGTGCCAGCAGTTACGCCGGGACCGAGATTGGCTACACCTTC.

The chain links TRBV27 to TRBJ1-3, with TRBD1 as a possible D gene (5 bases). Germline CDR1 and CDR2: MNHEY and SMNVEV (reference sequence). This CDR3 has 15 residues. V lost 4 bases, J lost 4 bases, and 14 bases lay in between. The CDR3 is CASSSGGSRGNTIYF. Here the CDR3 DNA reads TGTGCCAGCAGTTCGGGGGGTTCGAGAGGAAACACCATATATTTT.

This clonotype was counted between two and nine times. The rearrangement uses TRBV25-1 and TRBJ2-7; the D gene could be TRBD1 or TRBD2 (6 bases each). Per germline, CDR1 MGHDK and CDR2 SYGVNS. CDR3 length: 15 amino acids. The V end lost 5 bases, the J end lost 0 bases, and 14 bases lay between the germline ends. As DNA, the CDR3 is TGTGCCAGCAGTCCTAGGGGGGTCCCCTCCTACGAGCAGTACTTC. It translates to CASSPRGVPSYEQYF.

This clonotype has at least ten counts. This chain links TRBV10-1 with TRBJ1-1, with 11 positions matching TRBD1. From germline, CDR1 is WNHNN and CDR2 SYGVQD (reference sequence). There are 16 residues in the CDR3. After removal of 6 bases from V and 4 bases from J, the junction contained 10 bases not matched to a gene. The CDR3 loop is CASSGQGAFSRTEAFF. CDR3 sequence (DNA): TGCGCCAGCAGCGGACAGGGGGCTTTTTCTCGCACTGAAGCTTTCTTT.

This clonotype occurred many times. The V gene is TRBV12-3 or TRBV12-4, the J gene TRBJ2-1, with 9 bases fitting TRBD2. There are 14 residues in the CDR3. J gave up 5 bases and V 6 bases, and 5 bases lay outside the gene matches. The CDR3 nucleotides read TGTGCCAGCAGCCCTAGCGGGACCGACAATGAGCAGTTCTTC. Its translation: CASSPSGTDNEQFF.

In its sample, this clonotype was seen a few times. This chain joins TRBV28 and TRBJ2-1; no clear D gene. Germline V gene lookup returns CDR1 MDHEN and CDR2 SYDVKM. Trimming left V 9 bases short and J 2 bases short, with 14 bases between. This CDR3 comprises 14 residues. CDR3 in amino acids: CASKVAPTYNEQFF. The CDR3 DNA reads TGTGCCAGTAAAGTGGCACCAACCTACAATGAGCAGTTCTTC. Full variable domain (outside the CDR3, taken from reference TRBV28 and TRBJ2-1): DVKVTQSSRYLVKRTGEKVFLECVQDMDHENMFWYRQDPGLGLRLIYFSYDVKMKEKGDIPEGYSVSREKKERFSLILESASTNQTSMYLCASKVAPTYNEQFFGPGTRLTVL.

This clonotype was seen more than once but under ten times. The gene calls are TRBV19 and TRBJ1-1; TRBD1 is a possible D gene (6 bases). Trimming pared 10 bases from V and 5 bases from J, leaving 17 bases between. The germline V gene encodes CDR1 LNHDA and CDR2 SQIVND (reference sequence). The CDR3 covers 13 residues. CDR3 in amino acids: CATGDTGRTEAFF. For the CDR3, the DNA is TGTGCCACCGGGGACACCGGCAGGACTGAAGCTTTCTTT.

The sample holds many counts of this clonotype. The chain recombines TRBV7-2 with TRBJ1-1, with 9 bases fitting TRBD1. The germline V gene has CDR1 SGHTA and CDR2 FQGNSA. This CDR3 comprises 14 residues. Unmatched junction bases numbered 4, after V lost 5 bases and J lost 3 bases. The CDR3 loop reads CASSITGGYTEAFF. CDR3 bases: TGTGCCAGCAGCATAACAGGGGGCTACACTGAAGCTTTCTTT.

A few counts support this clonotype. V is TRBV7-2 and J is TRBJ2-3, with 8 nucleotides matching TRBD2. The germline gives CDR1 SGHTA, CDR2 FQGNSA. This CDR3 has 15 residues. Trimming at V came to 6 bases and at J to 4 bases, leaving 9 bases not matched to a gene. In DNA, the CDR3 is TGTGCCAGCAGGTCGAGCGGGAGTATAGCAGATACGCAGTATTTT. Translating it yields CASRSSGSIADTQYF.

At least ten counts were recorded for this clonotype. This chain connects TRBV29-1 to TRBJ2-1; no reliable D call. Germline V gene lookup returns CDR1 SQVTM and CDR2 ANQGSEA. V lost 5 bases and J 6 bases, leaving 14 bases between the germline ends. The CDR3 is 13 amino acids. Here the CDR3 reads CSVLHRGGNEQFF. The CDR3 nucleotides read TGCAGCGTTCTGCACCGTGGCGGCAATGAGCAGTTCTTC.

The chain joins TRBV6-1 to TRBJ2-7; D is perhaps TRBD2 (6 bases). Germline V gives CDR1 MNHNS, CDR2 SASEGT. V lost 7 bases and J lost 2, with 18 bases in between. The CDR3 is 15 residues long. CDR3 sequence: CASTPGGAQAYEQYF. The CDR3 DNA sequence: TGTGCCAGCACCCCCGGAGGGGCCCAGGCCTACGAGCAGTACTTC.

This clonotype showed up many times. This CDR3 reads CASRGLAGGDNEQFF. The DNA of the CDR3 is TGTGCCAGCAGAGGACTAGCGGGAGGGGATAATGAGCAGTTCTTC. The chain recombines TRBV27 with TRBJ2-1, with 15 nucleotides matching TRBD2. The CDR3 loop spans 15 amino acids. Germline CDR1 reads MNHEY; CDR2 reads SMNVEV (reference sequence). The J segment lost 7 bases and the V segment lost 6 bases, leaving 4 bases of the junction unmatched.

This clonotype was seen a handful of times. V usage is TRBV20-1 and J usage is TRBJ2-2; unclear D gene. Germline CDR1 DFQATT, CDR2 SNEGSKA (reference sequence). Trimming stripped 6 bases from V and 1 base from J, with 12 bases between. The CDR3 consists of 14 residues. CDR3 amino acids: CSATGPLNTGELFF. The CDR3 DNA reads TGCAGTGCAACCGGGCCCTTGAACACCGGGGAGCTGTTTTTT.

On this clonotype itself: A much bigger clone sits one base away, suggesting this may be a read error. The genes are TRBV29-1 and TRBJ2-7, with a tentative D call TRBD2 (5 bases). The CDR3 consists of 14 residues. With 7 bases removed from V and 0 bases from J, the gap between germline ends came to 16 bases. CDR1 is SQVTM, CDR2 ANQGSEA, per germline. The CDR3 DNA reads TGCAGCGGTCTCACAGTGAGCGGCTCCTACGAGCAGTACTTC. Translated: CSGLTVSGSYEQYF.

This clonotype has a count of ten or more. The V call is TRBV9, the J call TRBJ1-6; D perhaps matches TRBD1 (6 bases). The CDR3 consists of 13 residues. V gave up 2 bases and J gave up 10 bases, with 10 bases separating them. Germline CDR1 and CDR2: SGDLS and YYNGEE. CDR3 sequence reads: CASSVGAGSPLHF. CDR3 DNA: TGTGCCAGCAGCGTGGGGGCAGGGTCACCCCTCCACTTT.

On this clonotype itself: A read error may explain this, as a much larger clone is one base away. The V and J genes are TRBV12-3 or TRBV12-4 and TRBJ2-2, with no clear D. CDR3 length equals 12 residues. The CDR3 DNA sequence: TGTCCCAGCAGTTCCCAAACCGGGGAGCTGTTTTTT. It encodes CPSSSQTGELFF.

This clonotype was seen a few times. Here the CDR3 reads CASSYGQGSMEGYTF. CDR3 nucleotide sequence: TGTGCCAGCAGTTACGGGCAGGGATCGATGGAAGGCTACACCTTC. The chain combines TRBV6-4 with TRBJ1-2; maybe TRBD1 (5 bases). V lost 5 bases and J lost 8, with 21 bases in between. This CDR3 comprises 15 residues. Germline CDR1 MRHNA, CDR2 SNTAGT.

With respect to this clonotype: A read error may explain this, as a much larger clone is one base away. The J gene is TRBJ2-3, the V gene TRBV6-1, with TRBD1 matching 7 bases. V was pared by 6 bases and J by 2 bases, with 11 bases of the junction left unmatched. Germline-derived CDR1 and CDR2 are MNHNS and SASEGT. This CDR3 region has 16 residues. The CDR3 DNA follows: TGTGCCAGCAGACCCCTCGGGACAGCTAACACAGATACGCAGTATTTT. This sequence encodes CASRPLGTANTDTQYF.

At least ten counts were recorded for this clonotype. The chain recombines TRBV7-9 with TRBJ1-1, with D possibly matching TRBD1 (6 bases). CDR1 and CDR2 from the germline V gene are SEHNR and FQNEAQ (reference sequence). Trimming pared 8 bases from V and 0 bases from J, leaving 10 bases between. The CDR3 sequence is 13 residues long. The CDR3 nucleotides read TGTGCCAGCCAGGGGCCCTTGAACACTGAAGCTTTCTTT. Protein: CASQGPLNTEAFF.

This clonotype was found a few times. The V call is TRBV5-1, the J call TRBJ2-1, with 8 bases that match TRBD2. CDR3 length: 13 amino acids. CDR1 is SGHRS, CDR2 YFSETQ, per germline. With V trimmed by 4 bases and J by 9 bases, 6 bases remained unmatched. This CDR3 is CASSVRLAREQFF. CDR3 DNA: TGCGCCAGCAGCGTTAGACTAGCGCGTGAGCAGTTCTTC. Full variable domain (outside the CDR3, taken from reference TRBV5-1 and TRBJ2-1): KAGVTQTPRYLIKTRGQQVTLSCSPISGHRSVSWYQQTPGQGLQFLFEYFSETQRNKGNFPGRFSGRQFSNSRSEMNVSTLELGDSALYLCASSVRLAREQFFGPGTRLTVL.